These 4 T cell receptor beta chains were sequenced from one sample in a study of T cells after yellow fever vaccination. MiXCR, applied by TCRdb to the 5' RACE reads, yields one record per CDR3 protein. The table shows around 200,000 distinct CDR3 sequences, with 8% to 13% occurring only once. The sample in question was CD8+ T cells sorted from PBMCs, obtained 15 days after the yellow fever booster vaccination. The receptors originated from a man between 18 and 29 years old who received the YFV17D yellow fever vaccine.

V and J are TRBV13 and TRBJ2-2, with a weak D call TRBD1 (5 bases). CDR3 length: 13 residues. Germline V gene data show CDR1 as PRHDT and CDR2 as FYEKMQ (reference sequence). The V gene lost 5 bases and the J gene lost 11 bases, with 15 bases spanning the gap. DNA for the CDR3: TGTGCCAGCAGCCAGGGCATCGGTAGCGAGCTGTTTTTT. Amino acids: CASSQGIGSELFF.

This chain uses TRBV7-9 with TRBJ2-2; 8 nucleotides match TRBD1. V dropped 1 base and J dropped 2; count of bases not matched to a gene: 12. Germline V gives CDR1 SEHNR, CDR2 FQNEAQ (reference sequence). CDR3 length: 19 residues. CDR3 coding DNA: TGTGCCAGCAGCTTAGGTCCGAGGACAGGGCCTTATAACACCGGGGAGCTGTTTTTT. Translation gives CASSLGPRTGPYNTGELFF. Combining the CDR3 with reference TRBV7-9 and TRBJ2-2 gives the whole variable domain DTGVSQNPRHKITKRGQNVTFRCDPISEHNRLYWYRQTLGQGPEFLTYFQNEAQLEKSRLLSDRFSAERPKGSFSTLEIQRTEQGDSAMYLCASSLGPRTGPYNTGELFFGEGSRLTVL.

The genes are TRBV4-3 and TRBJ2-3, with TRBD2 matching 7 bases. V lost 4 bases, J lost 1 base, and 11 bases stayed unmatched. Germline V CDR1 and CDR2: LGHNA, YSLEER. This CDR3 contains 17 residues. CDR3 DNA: TGCGCCAGCAGCCCCTACCTCCAGGCGGGGGGCACAGATACGCAGTATTTT. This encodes CASSPYLQAGGTDTQYF.

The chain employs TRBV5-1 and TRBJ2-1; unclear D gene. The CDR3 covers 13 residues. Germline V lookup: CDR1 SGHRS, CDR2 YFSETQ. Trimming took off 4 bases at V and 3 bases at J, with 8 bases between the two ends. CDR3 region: CASSGSNYNEQFF. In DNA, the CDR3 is TGCGCCAGCAGCGGGTCCAACTACAATGAGCAGTTCTTC.